The present entry profiles one TCR beta chain with its context. This specimen includes other DNA sequences encoding the same CDR3. Since all of the isolated RNA was reverse transcribed, expressed TCRB transcripts were what got sequenced. TCRdb keeps only in-frame clones here, not all; method: immunoSEQ multiplex PCR. This sample has hundreds of thousands of clones, with more than 65% found just once. This sample was included in a study of beta chain features in type 1 diabetes. CDR1 is GTSNPN, CDR2 SVGIG, per germline (reference sequence). V lost 1 base, J lost 0 bases, and 8 bases lay in between. The CDR3 spans 14 residues.

The receptor was derived from a man aged 25-45 years in good health. The V gene is TRBV30, the J gene TRBJ2-3; maybe TRBD1 (5 bases). Source material: naive CD4+ T cells from blood. The CDR3 coding sequence is TGTGCCTGGAGTGGGGGCGGTAGCACAGATACGCAGTATTTT. Translating gives CAWSGGGSTDTQYF. Full variable domain (outside the CDR3, taken from reference TRBV30 and TRBJ2-3): SQTIHQWPATLVQPVGSPLSLECTVEGTSNPNLYWYRQAAGRGLQLLFYSVGIGQISSEVPQNLSASRPQDRQFILSSKKLLLSDSGFYLCAWSGGGSTDTQYFGPGTRLTVL.